The next 20 T cell receptor beta chains were all read from a single sample in a study of cytomegalovirus exposure and HLA in healthy donors. The primer mix had 60 Vbeta and 13 Jbeta primers. Assay: immunoSEQ multiplex PCR; the TCRdb copy retains only in-frame clones and omits some. Of 110,000 to 150,000 clones detected, roughly 73% appear once; the ten largest clones hold about 1.6%. Material: PBMCs. The receptors were gathered from a female donor in good health and CMV-seronegative.

The J gene is TRBJ2-1, the V gene TRBV5-1; TRBD2 matches at 9 bases. Germline trimming cut 3 bases from V and 7 bases from J; bases unmatched to any gene: 11. The CDR3 is made up of 16 amino acids. Germline V CDR1 and CDR2: SGHRS, YFSETQ. The CDR3 coding sequence is TGCGCCAGCAGCTCCTTGGGCAGCGGGAGGTTTAATGAGCAGTTCTTC. Encoded protein: CASSSLGSGRFNEQFF. Full variable domain (outside the CDR3, taken from reference TRBV5-1 and TRBJ2-1): KAGVTQTPRYLIKTRGQQVTLSCSPISGHRSVSWYQQTPGQGLQFLFEYFSETQRNKGNFPGRFSGRQFSNSRSEMNVSTLELGDSALYLCASSSLGSGRFNEQFFGPGTRLTVL.

The DNA for the CDR3 is TGTGCCAGCAGTTTTGCCACTGGCACTGAAGCTTTCTTT. This gives the protein CASSFATGTEAFF. The J gene is TRBJ1-1, the V gene TRBV28; no reliable D call. With 3 bases removed from V and 4 bases from J, the gap between germline ends came to 9 bases. CDR3 length equals 13 residues. The germline V gene encodes CDR1 MDHEN and CDR2 SYDVKM.

The genes are TRBV6-1 and TRBJ2-7; 7 nucleotides line up with TRBD2. The CDR3 sequence is 17 residues long. The V gene's germline CDR1 is MNHNS and CDR2 SASEGT. V gave up 3 bases and J gave up 3 bases; unmatched junction bases: 14. The CDR3 here is CASSERGGRARIYEQYF. DNA for the CDR3: TGTGCCAGCAGTGAGCGAGGAGGGAGGGCCCGGATCTACGAGCAGTACTTC.

The V gene is TRBV19, the J gene TRBJ1-1; no clear D gene. Germline CDR1 LNHDA, CDR2 SQIVND (reference sequence). The V end lost 1 base, the J end lost 1 base, and 7 bases lay between the germline ends. The CDR3 extends over 14 amino acids. The CDR3: CASSIAAENTEAFF. The CDR3 nucleotides read TGTGCCAGTAGTATAGCGGCGGAGAACACTGAAGCTTTCTTT. The whole variable domain, remainder taken from reference TRBV19 and TRBJ1-1, is DGGITQSPKYLFRKEGQNVTLSCEQNLNHDAMYWYRQDPGQGLRLIYYSQIVNDFQKGDIAEGYSVSREKKESFPLTVTSAQKNPTAFYLCASSIAAENTEAFFGQGTRLTVV.

Only a few counts were recorded for this clone. An end of the junction does not agree with germline; a read error may underlie this. This chain uses TRBV5-4 with TRBJ1-2, with 9 bases aligning to TRBD1. The CDR3 has 16 residues. CDR1 and CDR2 from the germline V gene are SGHNT and YYREEE (reference sequence). CDR3 amino acids: CASSSPGTGPNYGYTF. In DNA form, the CDR3 reads TGTGCCAGCAGCAGCCCCGGGACAGGGCCTAATTATGGCTACACCTTC. The variable domain in full, completed from reference TRBV5-4 and TRBJ1-2, reads ETGVTQSPTHLIKTRGQQVTLRCSSQSGHNTVSWYQQALGQGPQFIFQYYREEENGRGNFPPRFSGLQFPNYSSELNVNALELDDSALYLCASSSPGTGPNYGYTFGSGTRLTVV.

The chain employs TRBV14 and TRBJ2-2, with 9 bases lining up with TRBD2. The V gene end was trimmed by 4 bases and the J gene end by 10 bases; junction bases not matched to a gene: 13. This CDR3 has 16 residues. Germline values: CDR1 SGHDN, CDR2 FVKESK. This CDR3 is CASSPPGLAGIEELFF. The CDR3 DNA reads TGTGCCAGCAGCCCCCCCGGGCTAGCGGGAATTGAGGAGCTGTTTTTT.

The J gene is TRBJ1-1, the V gene TRBV30; D unresolved. This CDR3 has 12 amino acids. Germline V gene lookup returns CDR1 GTSNPN and CDR2 SVGIG (reference sequence). V was cut by 2 bases and J by 0 bases, with 4 bases left in between. CDR3 residues: CAWSPMNTEAFF. The CDR3, as DNA: TGTGCCTGGAGTCCTATGAACACTGAAGCTTTCTTT.

The chain recombines TRBV4-1 with TRBJ2-3, with D possibly TRBD2 on 5 matching bases. V was shortened by 0 bases and J by 6 bases, with 10 bases between the two germline ends. The CDR3 totals 14 residues. Germline V gives CDR1 MGHRA, CDR2 YSYEKL. Here the CDR3 reads CASSQEWGADTQYF. CDR3 coding DNA: TGCGCCAGCAGCCAAGAGTGGGGAGCGGATACGCAGTATTTT.

The rearrangement uses TRBV6-5 and TRBJ1-2; D is unclear. This CDR3 region has 13 residues. Germline values: CDR1 MNHEY, CDR2 SVGAGI. Between the trimmed V and J ends, which lost 2 bases and 8 bases, there was a span of 12 bases. The CDR3: CASSYESGHGYTF. The CDR3, as DNA: TGTGCCAGCAGTTACGAGTCGGGTCACGGCTACACCTTC.

The genes are TRBV5-1 and TRBJ1-2; D may be TRBD1 (6 bases). The CDR3 covers 12 residues. The germline V and J ends were trimmed by 4 bases and 9 bases, with 13 bases remaining between them. CDR1 SGHRS and CDR2 YFSETQ come from the germline V gene. CDR3 sequence: CASSPPDRRYTF. CDR3 nucleotides: TGCGCCAGCAGCCCCCCGGACAGACGCTACACCTTC. Full variable domain (missing parts from reference TRBV5-1 and TRBJ1-2): KAGVTQTPRYLIKTRGQQVTLSCSPISGHRSVSWYQQTPGQGLQFLFEYFSETQRNKGNFPGRFSGRQFSNSRSEMNVSTLELGDSALYLCASSPPDRRYTFGSGTRLTVV.

V usage is TRBV18 and J usage is TRBJ2-7; D call uncertain. Germline V gene lookup returns CDR1 KGHSH and CDR2 LQKENI. The CDR3 totals 14 residues. Deletions cut 4 bases from V and 1 base from J, with 11 bases between. The CDR3 DNA follows: TGTGCCAGCTCACTTCCTGACACTTCCTACGAGCAGTACTTC. Its translation: CASSLPDTSYEQYF.

This chain connects TRBV10-1 to TRBJ2-5; D gene unclear. The closer fit of TRBJ2-7 to the DNA end suggests the J call may be wrong. Germline CDR1 is WNHNN and CDR2 is SYGVQD (reference sequence). The CDR3 is 14 residues long. CDR3 in DNA: TGCGCCAGCAGTGAGTCAATAGCCCCCTACGAGCAGTACTTC. Translation: CASSESIAPYEQYF.

Points on this clone: At one end, the junction sequence differs from germline, possibly due to a read error. The rearrangement uses TRBV28 and TRBJ2-7, with D perhaps TRBD2 (5 bases). Germline CDR1 MDHEN, CDR2 SYDVKM. The CDR3 is 13 amino acids. The CDR3 DNA follows: TGTGCCAGCTCTCAAGCGAACGACTACGAGCGGTACTTC. This encodes CASSQANDYERYF.

This chain uses TRBV4-1 with TRBJ1-4; D ambiguous. V was shortened by 1 base and J by 8 bases, with 14 bases between the two germline ends. Per the germline V gene, CDR1 is MGHRA and CDR2 is YSYEKL. The CDR3 is 15 amino acids. The CDR3 DNA follows: TGCGCCAGCAGCCAAGTAGGAGCTCGAGGGGAAAAACTGTTTTTT. Translated, it gives CASSQVGARGEKLFF.

The chain is built from TRBV15 and TRBJ2-3; TRBD1 matches 9 bases. Losses at the gene ends were 5 bases for V and 1 base for J; bases not matched to a gene: 7. From germline, CDR1 is LNHNV and CDR2 YYDKDF (reference sequence). The CDR3 is 16 residues long. The CDR3 loop is CATSVGQGPGTDTQYF. DNA for the CDR3: TGTGCCACCAGCGTCGGACAGGGGCCTGGCACAGATACGCAGTATTTT.

V usage is TRBV18 and J usage is TRBJ2-3, with D uncertain. CDR1 and CDR2 (germline): KGHSH, LQKENI. CDR3 size: 14 residues. The germline V and J ends were trimmed by 0 bases and 2 bases, with 6 bases remaining between them. The CDR3 DNA reads TGTGCCAGCTCACCACCGGCCTTCACAGATACGCAGTATTTT. Its translation is CASSPPAFTDTQYF. The full variable domain, rest sourced from reference TRBV18 and TRBJ2-3, is NAGVMQNPRHLVRRRGQEARLRCSPMKGHSHVYWYRQLPEEGLKFMVYLQKENIIDESGMPKERFSAEFPKEGPSILRIQQVVRGDSAAYFCASSPPAFTDTQYFGPGTRLTVL.

V is TRBV4-1 and J is TRBJ2-5, with a possible D match to TRBD2 (7 bases). V was clipped by 4 bases and J by 2 bases, with 17 bases between them. Looked up from germline, CDR1 is MGHRA and CDR2 is YSYEKL. The CDR3 extends over 16 amino acids. DNA for the CDR3: TGCGCCAGCAGCCTTCCGGGGGGCGGGCAGCAAGAGACCCAGTACTTC. Protein: CASSLPGGGQQETQYF.

This rearrangement joins TRBV30 to TRBJ1-5, with 10 bases that match TRBD1. The germline CDR1 and CDR2 sequences are GTSNPN and SVGIG (reference sequence). The junction had 6 bases not matched to a gene; V was cut back by 2 bases and J by 5 bases. The CDR3 is made up of 15 amino acids. CDR3 residues: CAWSTRDRGYQPQHF. CDR3 nucleotide sequence: TGTGCCTGGAGTACTCGGGACAGGGGATATCAGCCCCAGCATTTT.

This chain links TRBV6-1 with TRBJ2-1, with TRBD1 identical over 7 bases. Losses at the gene ends were 6 bases for V and 0 bases for J; bases not matched to a gene: 2. The CDR3 totals 14 residues. Germline-derived CDR1 and CDR2 are MNHNS and SASEGT. CDR3 coding DNA: TGTGCCAGCAGGTCAGGGGGCTCCTACAATGAGCAGTTCTTC. The encoded protein is CASRSGGSYNEQFF.

The J gene is TRBJ2-3, the V gene TRBV5-4; tentatively, D is TRBD2 (6 bases). Germline V gene data show CDR1 as SGHNT and CDR2 as YYREEE (reference sequence). This CDR3 spans 15 amino acids. With 0 bases removed from V and 2 bases from J, the gap between germline ends came to 10 bases. The CDR3 sequence is CASSLGGGNTDTQYF. CDR3 coding DNA: TGTGCCAGCAGCTTGGGTGGGGGGAACACAGATACGCAGTATTTT. The variable domain in full, completed from reference TRBV5-4 and TRBJ2-3, reads ETGVTQSPTHLIKTRGQQVTLRCSSQSGHNTVSWYQQALGQGPQFIFQYYREEENGRGNFPPRFSGLQFPNYSSELNVNALELDDSALYLCASSLGGGNTDTQYFGPGTRLTVL.